The subject of this entry is one TCR beta chain. These data belong to a study of blood T cell repertoires in COVID-19. The assay was immunoSEQ multiplex PCR, and TCRdb's table has in-frame clones only and misses some. The sample gives approximately 100,000 clones, under 90% of which show up once; roughly 13% is in the top ten. The source is a woman aged 60-75 years with acute or convalescent COVID-19. What was sequenced was peripheral blood.

The CDR3 is CASSIETGGYGYTF. As DNA, the CDR3 is TGTGCCAGCAGTATAGAGACAGGCGGCTATGGCTACACCTTC. The chain recombines TRBV6-5 with TRBJ1-2, with D possibly TRBD1 on 6 matching bases. Germline values: CDR1 MNHEY, CDR2 SVGAGI. Trimming stripped 5 bases from V and 4 bases from J, with 14 bases between. The CDR3 has 14 amino acids.